The 23 T cell receptor beta chains presented below share a single source sample, sequenced in a study of T cell responses to AZD1222 COVID-19 vaccine. Sequencing was performed with immunoSEQ multiplex PCR; in TCRdb, only in-frame clones are kept and a portion is missing. The table has about 130,000 clones, around 84% seen once. The specimen comprised peripheral blood, sampled on day 0 of AZD1222 vaccination. These receptors were collected from an adult in good health.

This clone came up a few times. The rearrangement links TRBV6-4 to TRBJ2-6; TRBD2 is a possible D gene (5 bases). This CDR3 is 15 amino acids long. Between the trimmed V and J ends, which lost 6 bases and 1 base, there was a span of 10 bases. From germline, CDR1 is MRHNA and CDR2 SNTAGT. CDR3 residues: CASSPGGSGANVLTF. The CDR3 DNA follows: TGTGCCAGCAGCCCAGGCGGGTCTGGGGCCAACGTCCTGACTTTC.

The table lists this clone with a count of one. The genes are TRBV9 and TRBJ2-7; a weak D match, TRBD2 (6 bases). Per germline, CDR1 SGDLS and CDR2 YYNGEE. CDR3 length: 16 residues. The germline V and J ends were trimmed by 2 bases and 2 bases, with 17 bases remaining between them. CDR3 coding DNA: TGTGCCAGCAGCGTGGGTCCCGGGACTCGAGCCTACGAGCAGTACTTC. Its translation is CASSVGPGTRAYEQYF.

The V gene is TRBV5-1, the J gene TRBJ2-7; no clear D. CDR1 is SGHRS and CDR2 is YFSETQ in the germline V gene. V lost 6 bases and J 4 bases, leaving 11 bases between the germline ends. The CDR3 is 12 residues long. This CDR3 is CASTEELYEQYF. The CDR3 DNA sequence: TGCGCCAGCACCGAGGAATTGTACGAGCAGTACTTC. Full variable domain (missing parts from reference TRBV5-1 and TRBJ2-7): KAGVTQTPRYLIKTRGQQVTLSCSPISGHRSVSWYQQTPGQGLQFLFEYFSETQRNKGNFPGRFSGRQFSNSRSEMNVSTLELGDSALYLCASTEELYEQYFGPGTRLTVT.

The rearrangement links TRBV28 to TRBJ2-7; 7 nucleotides agree with TRBD2. Germline V gives CDR1 MDHEN, CDR2 SYDVKM. Losses at the gene ends were 8 bases for V and 6 bases for J; bases not matched to a gene: 10. The CDR3 spans 13 residues. For the CDR3, the DNA is TGTGCCAGCTCCCCCTGGGGGGGATCCGAGCAGTACTTC. Amino acid sequence: CASSPWGGSEQYF.

The chain employs TRBV9 and TRBJ2-1; 10 bases fit TRBD2. Trimming cost V 0 bases and J 8 bases; bases outside gene matches: 8. The CDR3 runs 16 residues. In germline, CDR1 is SGDLS, CDR2 YYNGEE. The CDR3 DNA is TGTGCCAGCAGCGTAGGGCTAGCGGGGGTCCGAGATGAGCAGTTCTTC. Its protein is CASSVGLAGVRDEQFF.

This chain links TRBV5-1 with TRBJ2-7; 8 nucleotides agree with TRBD1. The CDR3 consists of 16 residues. J lost 5 bases, V lost 0 bases, and 10 bases had no gene match. The V gene's germline CDR1 is SGHRS and CDR2 YFSETQ. The CDR3, as DNA: TGCGCCAGCAGCTTGGCGAACAGGGGGGCTGTCGACGAGCAGTACTTC. It specifies CASSLANRGAVDEQYF.

The rearrangement joins TRBV14 to TRBJ1-3; no firm D call. The CDR3 is 13 amino acids. Per the germline V gene, CDR1 is SGHDN and CDR2 is FVKESK. V lost 3 bases and J 4 bases, leaving 7 bases between the germline ends. The CDR3 spells CASSQVSGNTIYF. The CDR3 DNA reads as TGTGCCAGCAGCCAGGTCTCGGGAAACACCATATATTTT.

This clone was recorded only once. The chain links TRBV28 to TRBJ2-3; the D gene is possibly TRBD2 (5 bases). The CDR3 consists of 15 residues. Germline loops: CDR1 MDHEN, CDR2 SYDVKM. Trimming left V 3 bases short and J 4 bases short, with 14 bases between. This CDR3 reads CASSFSRPGADTQYF. Here the CDR3 DNA reads TGTGCCAGCAGTTTTAGCCGGCCCGGGGCAGATACGCAGTATTTT.

The J gene is TRBJ1-5, the V gene TRBV27; 8 nucleotides agree with TRBD1. The junction had 5 bases not matched to a gene; V was cut back by 2 bases and J by 2 bases. The germline CDR1 and CDR2 sequences are MNHEY and SMNVEV (reference sequence). This CDR3 has 16 amino acids. Here the CDR3 DNA reads TGTGCCAGCAGTTTAATGTCAGGGGGCGGCAATCAGCCCCAGCATTTT. Protein: CASSLMSGGGNQPQHF.

There are a few counts of this clone. This chain joins TRBV27 and TRBJ2-7; 8 positions match TRBD1. CDR1 and CDR2 from the germline V gene are MNHEY and SMNVEV (reference sequence). This CDR3 contains 16 residues. The J segment lost 1 base and the V segment lost 3 bases, leaving 8 bases of the junction unmatched. CDR3 bases: TGTGCCAGCAGTTTGGTCGGGCAGGGGGCATCCTACGAGCAGTACTTC. It encodes CASSLVGQGASYEQYF.

The V and J genes are TRBV10-3 and TRBJ1-1; no reliable D call. With 8 bases removed from V and 5 bases from J, the gap between germline ends came to 12 bases. CDR1 and CDR2 from the germline V gene are ENHRY and SYGVKD. This CDR3 is built from 12 residues. CDR3 protein: CAIRDWGTEAFF. The DNA of the CDR3 is TGTGCCATCCGGGATTGGGGTACTGAAGCTTTCTTT.

The genes are TRBV7-7 and TRBJ2-2; 7 bases are shared with TRBD2. The CDR3 length is 14 residues. With V trimmed by 2 bases and J by 7 bases, 4 bases remained unmatched. The germline gives CDR1 SSHAT, CDR2 FNYEAQ (reference sequence). CDR3 nucleotide sequence: TGTGCCAGCAGCTTACGGGAGGAGGGCGGGGAGCTGTTTTTT. It specifies CASSLREEGGELFF.

The V call is TRBV5-4, the J call TRBJ2-3; 7 bases map to TRBD2. The CDR3 contains 16 residues. Per germline, CDR1 SGHNT and CDR2 YYREEE (reference sequence). V shed 3 bases, J shed 0 bases, and the junction held 7 bases outside the gene matches. CDR3 DNA: TGTGCCAGCAGCTCGGTATTTAGCGGGAGCACAGATACGCAGTATTTT. Translating it yields CASSSVFSGSTDTQYF.

This clone came up a few times. This chain links TRBV11-2 with TRBJ1-1; the match to TRBD1 covers 7 bases. This CDR3 has 16 amino acids. Germline V gene lookup returns CDR1 SGHAT and CDR2 FQNNGV. J was trimmed by 1 base and V by 3 bases; bases with no gene match: 8. In DNA, the CDR3 is TGTGCCAGCAGCTTCCAACTACAGGGGCCGAACACTGAAGCTTTCTTT. This sequence encodes CASSFQLQGPNTEAFF.

This clone was counted between two and nine times. The chain employs TRBV6-1 and TRBJ2-7; no clear D. This CDR3 has 13 residues. The ends were cut back, 0 bases at V and 3 bases at J, with 6 bases in the middle. Per germline, CDR1 MNHNS and CDR2 SASEGT. The chain's CDR3 is CASSEAKHYEQYF. The CDR3 bases are TGTGCCAGCAGTGAAGCTAAACACTACGAGCAGTACTTC.

This chain's CDR3 is CASSTGQGDSNQPQHF. CDR3 in DNA: TGTGCCAGCAGTACTGGACAGGGGGATTCCAATCAGCCCCAGCATTTT. V gene TRBV2 combines with J gene TRBJ1-5; TRBD1 agrees at 10 bases. The CDR3 sequence is 16 residues long. Germline V gene lookup returns CDR1 SNHLY and CDR2 FYNNEI. Trimming removed 5 bases from V and 3 bases from J; junction bases left unmatched: 7. Filled out from reference TRBV2 and TRBJ1-5, the complete variable domain reads EPEVTQTPSHQVTQMGQEVILRCVPISNHLYFYWYRQILGQKVEFLVSFYNNEISEKSEIFDDQFSVERPDGSNFTLKIRSTKLEDSAMYFCASSTGQGDSNQPQHFGDGTRLSIL.

The chain recombines TRBV11-2 with TRBJ2-1; D tentatively fits TRBD1 or TRBD2 (5 bases each). CDR3 length equals 15 residues. The germline gives CDR1 SGHAT, CDR2 FQNNGV. Trimming pared 5 bases from V and 6 bases from J, leaving 17 bases between. The CDR3 DNA sequence: TGTGCCAGCAGCGTCAACCCGGGACGGAGCAATGAGCAGTTCTTC. Protein product: CASSVNPGRSNEQFF.

This clone was detected only a few times. J is TRBJ2-3 and V is TRBV30; D unresolved. Germline CDR1 is GTSNPN and CDR2 is SVGIG (reference sequence). Trimming removed 4 bases at V and 3 bases at J, with 11 bases between. The CDR3 totals 13 residues. CDR3 nucleotides: TGTGCCTGGACCAGGAGATTGACAGATACGCAGTATTTT. It yields the protein CAWTRRLTDTQYF.

The V call is TRBV6-5, the J call TRBJ1-6; a possible D gene is TRBD1 (5 bases). The CDR3 is 14 residues long. Germline CDR1 MNHEY, CDR2 SVGAGI. Trimming cost V 6 bases and J 7 bases, with 13 bases left between them. The CDR3 here is CASRPGTGNSPLHF. For the CDR3, the DNA is TGTGCCAGCAGGCCCGGGACCGGGAATTCACCCCTCCACTTT.

Turning to this clone: At one end, the junction sequence differs from germline, possibly due to a read error. The rearrangement uses TRBV11-2 and TRBJ2-1, with 7 bases aligning to TRBD2. Looked up from germline, CDR1 is SGHAT and CDR2 is FQNNGV. CDR3 size: 16 residues. CDR3 amino acids: CAGSPSFGGSYNEQFF. CDR3 nucleotides: TGTGCCGGCAGCCCTAGTTTCGGGGGGTCTTACAATGAGCAGTTCTTC.

The CDR3 region has the DNA TGCGCCAGCAGATCTACAGGGGGCGGGTATGGCTACACCTTC. It translates to CASRSTGGGYGYTF. This sequence joins TRBV5-1 and TRBJ1-2; 9 bases are a match to TRBD1. The CDR3 length is 14 residues. The V gene's germline CDR1 is SGHRS and CDR2 YFSETQ. Unmatched junction bases numbered 7, after V lost 5 bases and J lost 5 bases. The whole variable domain, remainder taken from reference TRBV5-1 and TRBJ1-2, is KAGVTQTPRYLIKTRGQQVTLSCSPISGHRSVSWYQQTPGQGLQFLFEYFSETQRNKGNFPGRFSGRQFSNSRSEMNVSTLELGDSALYLCASRSTGGGYGYTFGSGTRLTVV.

This rearrangement joins TRBV7-3 to TRBJ1-6; D is undetermined. Trimming took off 8 bases at V and 8 bases at J, with 1 base between the two ends. CDR3 length equals 9 residues. Germline CDR1 reads SGHTA; CDR2 reads FQGTGA. CDR3 in DNA: TGTGCCAGCCATTCACCCCTCCACTTT. Protein: CASHSPLHF.

The chain has TRBV5-6 and TRBJ1-6, with 7 bases lining up with TRBD1. Germline trimming cut 4 bases from V and 6 bases from J; bases unmatched to any gene: 10. The CDR3 extends over 16 amino acids. The germline V gene encodes CDR1 SGHDT and CDR2 YYEEEE. The CDR3 loop is CASSLLDRERNSPLHF. CDR3 nucleotides: TGTGCCAGCAGCCTACTCGACAGGGAGCGTAATTCACCCCTCCACTTT.